The present T cell receptor (beta chain) was sequenced within a study of cytomegalovirus exposure and HLA in healthy donors (dated by TCRdb to about 2017). With regard to the full study: An earlier analysis of approximately 640 of the donors reported about 290 Gb of sequence data and 100 million to 140 million unique TCR beta sequences from about 179 million T cells. Approximately 300 gigabases of sequencing data and 70 million to 100 million unique TCR sequences made up an early release that covered over 550 HLA-typed donors. The genetic ancestry cluster associated with self-reported Caucasian donors included roughly 84% of the roughly 400 genotyped donors. The study aimed to test whether cataloging public T cell receptors could reveal signatures of past pathogen exposure. The study used immunosequencing to profile the T cell repertoires of more than 650 subjects and linked those repertoires to cytomegalovirus serostatus. In addition to the first cohort of roughly 670 subjects, a separate validation cohort of some 120 different subjects was used. To predict cytomegalovirus infection status, the study combined high-throughput TCR immunosequencing, statistical association of individual TCRs with disease status, and machine learning. A later analysis re-analyzed previously published TCR beta repertoires from 500 to 700 donors and added high-resolution HLA genotyping to study TCR occurrence patterns. In the later analysis, no new phenotypic data were used to find candidate immune exposures; instead, reliance was placed on TCR beta sequences and their occurrence across donors. To decide whether each TCR beta V gene segment behaved as functional or pseudogenic, an earlier analysis of some 570 of the donors relied on high-throughput TCR beta sequencing. Donor age, sex, ethnicity and CMV serostatus were compiled together with the repertoire data. In a later genetic analysis, genome-wide SNP genotypes for about three fifths of the roughly 670 donors were used, and that subset was treated as a discovery cohort. Every discovery cohort repertoire had been produced on one sequencing platform. HLA typing covered class I and class II loci at four-digit resolution. The number of typed donors differed by locus: about 629-640 for A, B, C, DRB1 and DQB1; approximately 520 for DQA1; 606 for DPA1; and roughly 470 for DPB1. Roughly five DR-DQ haplotypes were handled as single units for association and clustering, since linkage in the cohort was strong. Among roughly 400 genotyped donors of the cohort, an average of approximately 220,000 unique TCR beta nucleotide sequences was sequenced per donor, of which about 19% were non-productive.

A single count supports this clone. Its antigen is not yet known. The input lacks base qualities; no much larger clone sits a single base away. The cohort comprised fewer than 700 healthy bone marrow donors. At the time of sampling, all cohort members were nominally healthy, though unrecorded immune exposures were likely present. The donor was CMV seronegative and was included in the group of over 300 seronegative cohort members. A peripheral blood sample was provided by each donor, and peripheral blood mononuclear cells were used for TCR beta sequencing. Genomic DNA was extracted from the blood cell samples with the Qiagen DNeasy Blood Extraction Kit. The library was generated by the immunoSEQ multiplex PCR assay. For the multiplex PCR, a mixture combining 60 forward primers for TCR Vbeta segments and 13 reverse primers for TCR Jbeta segments was used. The CDR3 region of rearranged TCR beta genes was amplified from genomic DNA with a multiplex PCR assay. The amplified TCR beta libraries were sequenced on the Illumina HiSeq System as 87-base-pair reads. The paper's processing steps were these. A later analysis tallied 75 million to 95 million unique TCR beta chains across the 666 repertoires, and about 10 million of those chains were shared by two or more donors. Raw reads were error-corrected and collapsed into unique sequences by a nearest-neighbor algorithm in which closely related sequences were merged to remove PCR and sequencing errors. To assign V, D and J gene segments, CDR3 sequences were aligned to IMGT reference sequences. Each retained sequence needed at least a six-nucleotide match to both a V gene segment and a J gene segment. Rearrangements were classified as productive when the CDR3 lacked stop codons and remained in frame with V and J, and all other rearrangements were classified as non-productive. Following IMGT convention, CDR3 was defined as the stretch from the second conserved V-encoded cysteine to the conserved J-encoded phenylalanine. The earlier analysis of some 550 of the donors excluded any sequence lacking an unambiguous match to a single V gene segment. In an earlier analysis of 587 of the donors, V segments were called functional above 56.7% productive rearrangements and were called segregating when the between-donor standard deviation exceeded 5%. To diagnose cytomegalovirus status from the catalog of TCR beta chain sequences, a statistical classification framework was built. V and J gene assignment, in a later analysis, came from comparing TCR nucleotide sequences with IMGT/GENE-DB human TR gene sequences. The TCRdist pipeline was used in a later analysis to assign CDR3 sequences and most-parsimonious VDJ recombination scenarios. In a later analysis, every TCR beta chain was defined by the combination of its CDR3 amino acid sequence and its V-gene family, and reads without a unique V-gene family were dropped. A later analysis removed 550 to 700 highly shared, low-generation-probability nucleotide sequences to deal with suspected cross-contamination and a sequencing artifact. A later analysis calculated a clonal expansion index for each public chain from normalized within-repertoire ranks of inferred template counts. Generation probabilities in a later analysis came from a VDJ recombination model fitted to out-of-frame rearrangements, and those results were checked against IGoR. In a later analysis, hypergeometric tests were used to score TCR-TCR, TCR-HLA and TCR-CMV co-occurrence, with a repertoire-size bias correction applied to TCR pairs. A later analysis estimated false discovery rates by permuting HLA or CMV assignments 20 times. A later analysis grouped co-occurring TCRs with DBSCAN, adding TCRdist sequence similarity when clustering within HLA-allele-positive subsets. For co-occurrence clustering, repertoires with fewer than 30,000 or more than 120,000 public chains were excluded, along with roughly five repertoires with anomalous nucleotide sharing. The source is immuneACCESS, and TCRdb retained only in-frame sequences with V and J called. Part of the clones is not carried over; for the studies checked, unresolved V genes explain less than half of this, and the remainder is unexplained. V and J calls and clone size follow that table, whereas D and trimming were derived from the DNA. Recorded for this sample are more than 250,000 clones; roughly 90% of them occurred a single time. The ten largest clonotypes hold roughly 2.3% of the sample.

Study-level results and caveats: In a later analysis, HLA-associated TCR beta chains were found to be more clonally expanded and to have lower generation probabilities than equally common non-associated chains. Strong co-occurrence of HLA alleles, especially DR and DQ, made assigning TCR associations to individual alleles difficult. In a later genetic analysis, fewer N-insertions in productive TCRs were reported among donors in an Asian-associated ancestry cluster than the roughly 700-donor mean. In vitro tests confirmed that three of the cytomegalovirus-associated TCR beta chains recognize cytomegalovirus antigens. Most TCR sequences were seen in very few donors, while some public TCRs were found in many individuals. The earlier analysis of some 540 of the donors excluded some 15 rarely observed V segments, including chromosome 9 orphons, because counts were too low. A later analysis reported that several top co-occurrence clusters appeared linked to parvovirus B19, influenza, CMV and Epstein-Barr virus. A cluster of highly shared sequence variants was judged likely to represent a technical artifact of the sequencing pipeline. Because some donors lacked HLA typing at each locus, the association tests relied only on the typed subset. Correlated functional status among segregating V segments might be attributable to linkage disequilibrium, but an unknown experimental factor could not be ruled out. It was suggested by the authors that the approach could potentially be generalized to other disease states and immunological phenotypes. Immune exposure information for the cohort was limited to CMV serostatus. In the study, roughly 160 TCR beta chains were listed as associated with cytomegalovirus. Roughly uniform sequencing depth across donors was assumed in presence/absence analyses, although this assumption may not hold. A later analysis found that most CMV-associated TCR beta chains appeared HLA-restricted, with HLA associations seemingly driven largely by CMV exposure. An earlier analysis of around 540 of the donors showed that most TCR beta V segments appeared in productive rearrangements either about 90% or about 30% of the time, which broadly matched IMGT annotations. In a later analysis, the rate of TCR association differed among HLA loci, with DRB1 alleles having the most associated TCRs and HLA-C alleles having the fewest. A further reported finding was that TCR beta sequences accurately predicted the HLA-A and HLA-B alleles for most subjects in the first cohort. In a later analysis, 15,000 to 20,000 TCR beta sequences were associated with specific HLA alleles at a false discovery rate of 0.05. V-gene and J-gene trimming of TCR beta chains was associated with a missense DCLRE1C variant in a later genetic analysis, and the association was replicated in an independent cohort. The cohort was sequenced for TCR beta chains only, and without alpha or paired-chain data the features that could be detected were limited. The classifier was reported to diagnose cytomegalovirus status with high specificity and sensitivity in both the original and validation cohorts.

The sequence came from a woman aged 18-29 years in good health and CMV-seronegative. Sequencing used PBMCs.

The nucleotides are TGTGCCAGCAGTGAAGGTTTGCGTTCAGGGGGCGCTTACACTGAAGCTTTCTTT. Translated, this gives CASSEGLRSGGAYTEAFF. The rearranged segments are TRBV6-1 and TRBJ1-1; 8 nucleotides in the junction match TRBD1. V ends up 1 base short and J 3 bases short, with an unmatched junction base count of 13. Taken from the germline V gene, the CDR1 and CDR2 loops are MNHNS and SASEGT. From its cysteine to its phenylalanine, the CDR3 spans 18 amino acids. Solely the CDR3 DNA is kept, with 54 bases framed from the first base.